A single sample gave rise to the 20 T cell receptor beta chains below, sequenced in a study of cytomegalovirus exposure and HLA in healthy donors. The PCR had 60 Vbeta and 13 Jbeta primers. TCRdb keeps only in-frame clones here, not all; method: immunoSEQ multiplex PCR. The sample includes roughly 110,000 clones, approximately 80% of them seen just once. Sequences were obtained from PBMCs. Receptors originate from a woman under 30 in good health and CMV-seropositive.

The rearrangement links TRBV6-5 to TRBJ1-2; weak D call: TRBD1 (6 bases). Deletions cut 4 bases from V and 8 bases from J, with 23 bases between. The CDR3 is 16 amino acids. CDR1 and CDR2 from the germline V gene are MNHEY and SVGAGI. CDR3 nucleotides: TGTGCCAGCAGTTCCTACCCTCTCACTGACAGGTTAGGCTACACCTTC. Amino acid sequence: CASSSYPLTDRLGYTF.

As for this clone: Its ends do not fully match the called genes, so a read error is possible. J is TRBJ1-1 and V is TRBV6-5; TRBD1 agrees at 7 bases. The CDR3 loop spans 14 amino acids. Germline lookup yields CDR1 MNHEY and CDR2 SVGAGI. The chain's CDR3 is CAISEPTGDTEAFF. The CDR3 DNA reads TGTGCCATCAGTGAGCCAACAGGGGACACTGAAGCTTTCTTT.

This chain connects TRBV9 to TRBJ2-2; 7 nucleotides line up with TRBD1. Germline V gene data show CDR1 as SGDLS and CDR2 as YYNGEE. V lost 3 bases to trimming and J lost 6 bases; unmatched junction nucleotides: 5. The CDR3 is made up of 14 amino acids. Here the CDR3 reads CASSETGFAGELFF. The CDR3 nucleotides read TGTGCCAGCAGCGAGACAGGGTTCGCCGGGGAGCTGTTTTTT.

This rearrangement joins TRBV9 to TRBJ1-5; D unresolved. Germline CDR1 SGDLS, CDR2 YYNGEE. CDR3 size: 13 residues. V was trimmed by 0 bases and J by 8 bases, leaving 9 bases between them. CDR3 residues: CASSVDVHEPQHF. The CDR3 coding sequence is TGTGCCAGCAGCGTAGATGTTCATGAGCCCCAGCATTTT.

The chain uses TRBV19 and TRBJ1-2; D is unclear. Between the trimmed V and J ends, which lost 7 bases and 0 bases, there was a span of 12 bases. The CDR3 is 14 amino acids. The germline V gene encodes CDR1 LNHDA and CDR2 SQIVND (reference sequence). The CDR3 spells CASNLRIANYGYTF. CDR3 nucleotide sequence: TGTGCCAGTAACCTCAGGATAGCTAACTATGGCTACACCTTC.

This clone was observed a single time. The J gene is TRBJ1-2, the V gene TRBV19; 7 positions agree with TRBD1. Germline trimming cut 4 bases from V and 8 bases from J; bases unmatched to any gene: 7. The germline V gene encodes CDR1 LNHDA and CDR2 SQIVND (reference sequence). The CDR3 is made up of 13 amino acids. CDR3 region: CASSTGTARGYTF. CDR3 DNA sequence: TGTGCCAGTAGTACAGGGACAGCGCGCGGCTACACCTTC.

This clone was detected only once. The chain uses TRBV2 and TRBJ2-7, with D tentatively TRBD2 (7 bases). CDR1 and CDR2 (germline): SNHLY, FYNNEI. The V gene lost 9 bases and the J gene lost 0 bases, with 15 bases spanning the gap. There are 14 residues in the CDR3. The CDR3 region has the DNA TGTGCCAGGCAAGGGGGGGCCGGCTCCTACGAGCAGTACTTC. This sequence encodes CARQGGAGSYEQYF.

In DNA form, the CDR3 reads TGTGCCTGGAAGCGGAGGAGAGGCTATGGCTACACCTTC. Translation: CAWKRRRGYGYTF. The chain employs TRBV30 and TRBJ1-2; D gene ambiguous. CDR1 is GTSNPN, CDR2 SVGIG, per germline (reference sequence). Trimming removed 4 bases at V and 4 bases at J, with 13 bases between. The CDR3 consists of 13 residues. Variable domain in full (rest from reference TRBV30 and TRBJ1-2): SQTIHQWPATLVQPVGSPLSLECTVEGTSNPNLYWYRQAAGRGLQLLFYSVGIGQISSEVPQNLSASRPQDRQFILSSKKLLLSDSGFYLCAWKRRRGYGYTFGSGTRLTVV.

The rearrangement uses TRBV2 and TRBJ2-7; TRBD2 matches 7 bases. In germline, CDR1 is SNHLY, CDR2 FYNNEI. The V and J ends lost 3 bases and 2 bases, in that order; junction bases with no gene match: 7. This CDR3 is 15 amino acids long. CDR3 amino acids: CASSDGAGPTYEQYF. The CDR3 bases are TGTGCCAGCAGTGACGGAGCGGGGCCTACCTACGAGCAGTACTTC.

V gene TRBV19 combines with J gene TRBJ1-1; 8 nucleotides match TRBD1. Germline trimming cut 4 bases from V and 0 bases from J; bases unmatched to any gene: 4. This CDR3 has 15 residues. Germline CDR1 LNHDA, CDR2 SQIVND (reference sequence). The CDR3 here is CASSTGQGLNTEAFF. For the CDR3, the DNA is TGTGCCAGTAGTACCGGACAGGGTTTGAACACTGAAGCTTTCTTT. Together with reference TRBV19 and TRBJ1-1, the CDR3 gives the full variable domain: DGGITQSPKYLFRKEGQNVTLSCEQNLNHDAMYWYRQDPGQGLRLIYYSQIVNDFQKGDIAEGYSVSREKKESFPLTVTSAQKNPTAFYLCASSTGQGLNTEAFFGQGTRLTVV.

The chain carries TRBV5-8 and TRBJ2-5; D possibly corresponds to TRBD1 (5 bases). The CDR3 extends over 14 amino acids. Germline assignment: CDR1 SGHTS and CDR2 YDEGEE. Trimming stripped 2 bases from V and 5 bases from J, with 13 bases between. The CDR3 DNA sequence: TGTGCCAGCAGCTTCGTGCAGGGTGGGGAGACCCAGTACTTC. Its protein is CASSFVQGGETQYF. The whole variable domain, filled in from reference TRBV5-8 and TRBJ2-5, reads EAGVTQSPTHLIKTRGQQATLRCSPISGHTSVYWYQQALGLGLQFLLWYDEGEERNRGNFPPRFSGRQFPNYSSELNVNALELEDSALYLCASSFVQGGETQYFGPGTRLLVL.

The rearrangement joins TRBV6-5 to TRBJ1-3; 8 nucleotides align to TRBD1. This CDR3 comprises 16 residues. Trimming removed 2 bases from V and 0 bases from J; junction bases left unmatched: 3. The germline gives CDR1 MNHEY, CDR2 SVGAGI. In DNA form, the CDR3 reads TGTGCCAGCAGTTACGGACAGGGATTCTCTGGAAACACCATATATTTT. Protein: CASSYGQGFSGNTIYF.

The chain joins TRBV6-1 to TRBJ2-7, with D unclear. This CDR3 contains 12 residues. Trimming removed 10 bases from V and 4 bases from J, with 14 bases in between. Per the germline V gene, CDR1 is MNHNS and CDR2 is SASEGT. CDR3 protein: CAIRDFNYEQYF. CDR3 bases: TGTGCCATACGAGATTTTAATTACGAGCAGTACTTC.

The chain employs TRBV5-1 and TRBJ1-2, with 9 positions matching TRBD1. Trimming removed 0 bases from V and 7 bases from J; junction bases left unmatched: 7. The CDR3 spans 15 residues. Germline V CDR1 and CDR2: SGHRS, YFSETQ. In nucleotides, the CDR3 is TGCGCCAGCAGCTTGGTAGGACAGGGGATAGGTGGCTACACCTTC. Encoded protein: CASSLVGQGIGGYTF. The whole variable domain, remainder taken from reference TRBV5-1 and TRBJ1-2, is KAGVTQTPRYLIKTRGQQVTLSCSPISGHRSVSWYQQTPGQGLQFLFEYFSETQRNKGNFPGRFSGRQFSNSRSEMNVSTLELGDSALYLCASSLVGQGIGGYTFGSGTRLTVV.

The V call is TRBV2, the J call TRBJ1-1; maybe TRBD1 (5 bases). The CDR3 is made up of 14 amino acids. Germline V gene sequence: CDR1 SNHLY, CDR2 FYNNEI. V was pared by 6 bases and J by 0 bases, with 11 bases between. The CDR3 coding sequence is TGTGCCAGCAGGCACGGACAATTGAACACTGAAGCTTTCTTT. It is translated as CASRHGQLNTEAFF.

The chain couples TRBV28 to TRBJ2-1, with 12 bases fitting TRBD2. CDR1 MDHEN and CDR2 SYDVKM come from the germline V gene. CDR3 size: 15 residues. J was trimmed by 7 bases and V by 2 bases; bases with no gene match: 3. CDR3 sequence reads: CASSLVLAGGNEQFF. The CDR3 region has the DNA TGTGCCAGCAGTTTAGTGCTAGCGGGAGGGAATGAGCAGTTCTTC.

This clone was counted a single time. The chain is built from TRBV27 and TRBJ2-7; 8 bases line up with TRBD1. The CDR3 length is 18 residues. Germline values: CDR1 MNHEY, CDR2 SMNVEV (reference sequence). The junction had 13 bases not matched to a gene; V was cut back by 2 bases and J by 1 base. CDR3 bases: TGTGCCAGCAGTTTAGGTTCTTTCCGGACAGGGACGTCCTACGAGCAGTACTTC. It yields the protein CASSLGSFRTGTSYEQYF.

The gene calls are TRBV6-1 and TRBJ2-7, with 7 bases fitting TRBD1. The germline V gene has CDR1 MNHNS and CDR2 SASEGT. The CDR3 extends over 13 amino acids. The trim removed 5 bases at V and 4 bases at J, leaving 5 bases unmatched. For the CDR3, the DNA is TGTGCCAGCAGTTATAACAGGGGTTACGAGCAGTACTTC. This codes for CASSYNRGYEQYF.

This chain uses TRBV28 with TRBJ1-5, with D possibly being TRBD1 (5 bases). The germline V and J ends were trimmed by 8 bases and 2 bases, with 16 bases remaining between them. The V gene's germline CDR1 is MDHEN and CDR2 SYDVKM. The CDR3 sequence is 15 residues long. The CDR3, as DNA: TGTGCCAGCGAGGACATTCACGGAGGCAATCAGCCCCAGCATTTT. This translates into CASEDIHGGNQPQHF.

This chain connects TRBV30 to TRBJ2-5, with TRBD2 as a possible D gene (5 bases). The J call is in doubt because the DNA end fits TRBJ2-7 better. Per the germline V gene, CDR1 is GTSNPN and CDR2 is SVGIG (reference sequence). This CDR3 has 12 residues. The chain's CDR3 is CAWSWGDYEQYF. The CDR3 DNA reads TGTGCCTGGAGTTGGGGAGACTACGAGCAGTACTTC.